The rows below give T cell receptor beta chains drawn from one sample of a study of vaccination and CD4 T cells after COVID-19. MiXCR was run by TCRdb on the PCR reads, yielding one entry per CDR3 protein. The sample has 8,000 to 9,500 distinct CDR3 sequences; approximately 41% are singletons. For these receptors, no antigen is known. The specimen was CD4+ T cells from blood, cultured in vitro. The receptor set was obtained from a human donor in good health. CDR3s include the opening cysteine and the closing phenylalanine or tryptophan. A D gene is named only where the DNA matches it firmly. Only part of the rows carry a size: once, few, many, or a class if the clone is expanded.

clone size: -
D gene: TRBD2
J gene: TRBJ2-1
V gene: TRBV6-1
CDR3 protein: CASSEALGTSPRGQFF
CDR3 DNA: TGTGCCAGCAGTGAAGCGCTGGGGACTAGCCCCCGGGGGCAGTTCTTC

clone size: -
D gene: -
J gene: TRBJ1-2
V gene: TRBV5-1
CDR3 protein: CASSLDGGADYGYTF
CDR3 DNA: TGCGCCAGCAGCTTGGACGGGGGCGCAGACTATGGCTACACCTTC

clone size: few
D gene: TRBD1
J gene: TRBJ2-5
V gene: TRBV7-2
CDR3 protein: CASSLPGTGQAPTKETQYF
CDR3 DNA: TGTGCCAGCAGCTTACCTGGGACGGGACAGGCTCCCACGAAAGAGACCCAGTACTTC

clone size: few
D gene: -
J gene: TRBJ2-1
V gene: TRBV12-3/TRBV12-4
CDR3 protein: CASRSRSWGEQFF
CDR3 DNA: TGTGCCAGCAGGTCTAGATCATGGGGTGAGCAGTTCTTC

clone size: -
D gene: TRBD1
J gene: TRBJ1-5
V gene: TRBV2
CDR3 protein: CASSGDRGSLSNQPQHF
CDR3 DNA: TGTGCCAGCAGTGGGGACAGGGGGAGTTTAAGCAATCAGCCCCAGCATTTT

clone size: few
D gene: -
J gene: TRBJ2-7
V gene: TRBV7-9
CDR3 protein: CASSERTAYEQYF
CDR3 DNA: TGTGCCAGCAGCGAAAGGACAGCATACGAGCAGTACTTC

clone size: once
D gene: TRBD2
J gene: TRBJ2-7
V gene: TRBV7-2
CDR3 protein: CASSLAPQRGILKGEQYF
CDR3 DNA: TGTGCCAGCAGCTTAGCACCCCAGCGGGGAATTTTGAAAGGCGAGCAGTACTTC

clone size: -
D gene: TRBD2
J gene: TRBJ2-3
V gene: TRBV7-2
CDR3 protein: CASSLGGGPADTQYF
CDR3 DNA: TGTGCCAGCAGCTTGGGCGGGGGGCCTGCAGATACGCAGTATTTT

clone size: -
D gene: -
J gene: TRBJ1-2
V gene: TRBV29-1
CDR3 protein: CSVGVGYGYTF
CDR3 DNA: TGCAGCGTTGGAGTGGGCTACGGCTACACCTTC

clone size: -
D gene: TRBD1
J gene: TRBJ2-5
V gene: TRBV19
CDR3 protein: CASSIGQGVETQYF
CDR3 DNA: TGTGCCAGTAGTATAGGACAGGGAGTGGAGACCCAGTACTTC

clone size: -
D gene: TRBD2
J gene: TRBJ2-1
V gene: TRBV12-3/TRBV12-4
CDR3 protein: CASSLKGGSHLGDEQFF
CDR3 DNA: TGTGCCAGCAGTTTAAAGGGCGGGAGCCACCTGGGCGATGAGCAGTTCTTC

clone size: -
D gene: -
J gene: TRBJ1-5
V gene: TRBV9
CDR3 protein: CASSVSSLGQPQHF
CDR3 DNA: TGTGCCAGCAGCGTTTCCTCCCTGGGTCAGCCCCAGCATTTT

clone size: -
D gene: TRBD1
J gene: TRBJ2-1
V gene: TRBV5-1
CDR3 protein: CTSSSGTASYNEQFF
CDR3 DNA: TGCACCAGCAGCTCCGGGACAGCCTCCTACAATGAGCAGTTCTTC

clone size: large
D gene: -
J gene: TRBJ1-1
V gene: TRBV7-2
CDR3 protein: CASSLGVLWNTEAFF
CDR3 DNA: TGTGCCAGCAGCTTAGGAGTCCTTTGGAACACTGAAGCTTTCTTT

clone size: -
D gene: -
J gene: TRBJ1-6
V gene: TRBV6-1
CDR3 protein: CASSPALGPLHF
CDR3 DNA: TGTGCCAGCAGTCCTGCGCTAGGGCCCCTCCACTTT

clone size: -
D gene: TRBD2
J gene: TRBJ2-5
V gene: TRBV4-3
CDR3 protein: CASSQERGGQETQYF
CDR3 DNA: TGCGCCAGCAGCCAAGAGCGGGGGGGCCAAGAGACCCAGTACTTC

clone size: -
D gene: -
J gene: TRBJ2-1
V gene: TRBV7-6
CDR3 protein: CASSSPGAFGNEQFF
CDR3 DNA: TGTGCCAGCAGCTCTCCTGGGGCGTTTGGCAATGAGCAGTTCTTC

clone size: -
D gene: -
J gene: TRBJ2-1
V gene: TRBV19
CDR3 protein: CASSTTVIPNEQFF
CDR3 DNA: TGTGCCAGTAGTACCACCGTCATCCCGAATGAGCAGTTCTTC

clone size: -
D gene: -
J gene: TRBJ1-1
V gene: TRBV6-1
CDR3 protein: CASTPGVPNTEAFF
CDR3 DNA: TGTGCCAGCACCCCAGGCGTTCCGAACACTGAAGCTTTCTTT

clone size: few
D gene: -
J gene: TRBJ1-5
V gene: TRBV30
CDR3 protein: CAWDRYNQPQHF
CDR3 DNA: TGTGCCTGGGACCGCTACAATCAGCCCCAGCATTTT